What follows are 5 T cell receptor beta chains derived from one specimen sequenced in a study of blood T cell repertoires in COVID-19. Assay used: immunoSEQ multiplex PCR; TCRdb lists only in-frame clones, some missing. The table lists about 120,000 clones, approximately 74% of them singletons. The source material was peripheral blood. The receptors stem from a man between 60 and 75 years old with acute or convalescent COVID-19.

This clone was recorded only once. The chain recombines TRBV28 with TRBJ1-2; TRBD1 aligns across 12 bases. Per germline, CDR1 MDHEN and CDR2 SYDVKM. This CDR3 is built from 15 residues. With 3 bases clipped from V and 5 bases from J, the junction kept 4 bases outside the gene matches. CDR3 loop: CASSLGTGGEYGYTF. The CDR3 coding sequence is TGTGCCAGCAGTTTGGGGACAGGGGGCGAATATGGCTACACCTTC.

The CDR3, as DNA: TGTGCCAGCAGCGATCAGGGAACTGGAAACACCATATATTTT. Residues: CASSDQGTGNTIYF. J is TRBJ1-3 and V is TRBV7-8, with D possibly TRBD1 on 5 matching bases. The V and J ends lost 5 bases and 2 bases respectively, with 10 bases between them. The germline CDR1 and CDR2 sequences are SGHVS and FQNEAQ. The CDR3 totals 14 residues.

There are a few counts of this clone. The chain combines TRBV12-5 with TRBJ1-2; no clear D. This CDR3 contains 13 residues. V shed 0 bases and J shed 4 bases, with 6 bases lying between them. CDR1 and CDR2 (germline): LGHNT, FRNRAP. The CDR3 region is CASGLVRGYGYTF. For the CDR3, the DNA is TGTGCTAGTGGTTTGGTACGGGGCTATGGCTACACCTTC. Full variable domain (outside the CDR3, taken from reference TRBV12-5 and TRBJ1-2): DARVTQTPRHKVTEMGQEVTMRCQPILGHNTVFWYRQTMMQGLELLAYFRNRAPLDDSGMPKDRFSAEMPDATLATLKIQPSEPRDSAVYFCASGLVRGYGYTFGSGTRLTVV.

The CDR3 protein is CATSDAGEPNQPQHF. CDR3 DNA sequence: TGTGCCACCAGTGATGCGGGGGAGCCCAATCAGCCCCAGCATTTT. The V gene is TRBV24-1, the J gene TRBJ1-5, with D perhaps TRBD1 (5 bases). Germline V CDR1 and CDR2: KGHDR, SFDVKD. Trimming cost V 3 bases and J 3 bases, with 11 bases left between them. This CDR3 is built from 15 residues.

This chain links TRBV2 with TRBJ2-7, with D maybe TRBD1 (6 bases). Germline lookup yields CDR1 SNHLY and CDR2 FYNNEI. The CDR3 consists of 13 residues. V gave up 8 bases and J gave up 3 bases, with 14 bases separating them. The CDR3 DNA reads TGTGCCAGCCGTTACAGGGCAAACTACGAGCAGTACTTC. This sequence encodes CASRYRANYEQYF.